The next 18 T cell receptor beta chains were all read from a single sample in a study of blood T cell repertoires in COVID-19. This table comes from immunoSEQ multiplex PCR, and its TCRdb copy is limited to in-frame clones, with some not included. The sample lists around 150,000 clones; 77% were seen once. The sample comprised peripheral blood. Receptors originate from a woman between 50 and 59 years old with active or convalescent COVID-19.

This clone occurred a few times. This rearrangement joins TRBV7-6 to TRBJ2-1; 8 bases are a match to TRBD2. Germline lookup yields CDR1 SGHVS and CDR2 FNYEAQ. J was trimmed by 5 bases and V by 5 bases; bases with no gene match: 8. CDR3 length: 15 amino acids. The CDR3 coding sequence is TGTGCCAGCAGCCCCCAGCGGGGGCCTAACAATGAGCAGTTCTTC. It encodes CASSPQRGPNNEQFF.

V gene TRBV2 combines with J gene TRBJ2-1; 14 positions agree with TRBD2. The CDR3 length is 15 residues. The ends lost 6 bases at V and 8 bases at J; junction bases unmatched: 6. Germline CDR1 SNHLY, CDR2 FYNNEI. The DNA of the CDR3 is TGTGCCAGCAGACGTGGGACTAGCGGGGGAGATGAGCAGTTCTTC. It codes for CASRRGTSGGDEQFF.

This clone showed up just a few times. This rearrangement joins TRBV28 to TRBJ1-5; D is ambiguous. Trimming pared 8 bases from V and 1 base from J, leaving 9 bases between. CDR1 is MDHEN and CDR2 is SYDVKM in the germline V gene. CDR3 length: 13 amino acids. In nucleotides, the CDR3 is TGTGCCAGCGTTTCCACAAGCAATCAGCCCCAGCATTTT. It encodes CASVSTSNQPQHF.

The CDR3 spells CASSQGGNYGYTF. The CDR3, as DNA: TGTGCCAGCAGCCAAGGGGGCAACTATGGCTACACCTTC. The chain couples TRBV4-2 to TRBJ1-2, with D possibly being TRBD1 (5 bases). The V end lost 1 base, the J end lost 2 bases, and 5 bases lay between the germline ends. From germline, CDR1 is LGHNA and CDR2 YNFKEQ. The length of the CDR3 is 13 residues.

The CDR3 spells CASSQAGGVLSPLHF. DNA of the CDR3: TGCGCCAGCAGCCAAGCGGGGGGGGTCCTTTCACCCCTCCACTTT. The J gene is TRBJ1-6, the V gene TRBV4-1, with D possibly being TRBD1 (5 bases). V dropped 1 base and J dropped 9 bases, with 13 bases sitting between them. The CDR3 consists of 15 residues. Per the germline V gene, CDR1 is MGHRA and CDR2 is YSYEKL.

This clone was seen only a few times. The rearrangement joins TRBV4-3 to TRBJ2-1; TRBD1 is a possible D gene (5 bases). Germline CDR1 and CDR2: LGHNA and YSLEER. The CDR3 has 16 amino acids. Trimming removed 1 base from V and 7 bases from J, with 17 bases in between. Written as DNA, the CDR3 is TGCGCCAGCAGCCAAGGAACAGGAGTTATAGAGAATGAGCAGTTCTTC. It specifies CASSQGTGVIENEQFF.

This clone appeared a few times. This chain links TRBV5-1 with TRBJ2-3, with TRBD1 identical over 9 bases. In germline, CDR1 is SGHRS, CDR2 YFSETQ. The CDR3 is 14 amino acids. With 2 bases clipped from V and 6 bases from J, the junction kept 4 bases outside the gene matches. CDR3 DNA: TGCGCCAGCAGCTTCGAACAGGGGGCCGATACGCAGTATTTT. It is translated as CASSFEQGADTQYF.

This clone appeared a few times. The rearrangement joins TRBV7-9 to TRBJ1-2; maybe TRBD1 (6 bases). The CDR3 has 14 amino acids. Germline V CDR1 and CDR2: SEHNR, FQNEAQ (reference sequence). V was clipped by 5 bases and J by 7 bases, with 17 bases between them. In DNA form, the CDR3 reads TGTGCCAGCAGCCCAGCGGGGGGCAGGGGTGGCTACACCTTC. Translating it yields CASSPAGGRGGYTF.

The V and J genes are TRBV7-8 and TRBJ2-3; a possible D gene is TRBD2 (6 bases). V was clipped by 5 bases and J by 0 bases, with 15 bases between them. Germline V gene sequence: CDR1 SGHVS, CDR2 FQNEAQ. The CDR3 is 16 residues long. CDR3 bases: TGTGCCAGCAGCAAAGGCGGGGCCCCTAGCACAGATACGCAGTATTTT. This gives the protein CASSKGGAPSTDTQYF.

This clone was counted once. The rearrangement joins TRBV19 to TRBJ1-1, with D unresolved. CDR3 size: 14 residues. Germline CDR1 and CDR2: LNHDA and SQIVND (reference sequence). Trimming shortened V by 1 base and J by 3 bases, and 9 bases separated the two germline ends. The CDR3 nucleotides are TGTGCCAGTAGTATAGCCGGGGTGGACACTGAAGCTTTCTTT. It is translated as CASSIAGVDTEAFF. The full variable domain, its missing parts supplied by reference TRBV19 and TRBJ1-1, is DGGITQSPKYLFRKEGQNVTLSCEQNLNHDAMYWYRQDPGQGLRLIYYSQIVNDFQKGDIAEGYSVSREKKESFPLTVTSAQKNPTAFYLCASSIAGVDTEAFFGQGTRLTVV.

Turning to this clone: The same CDR3 is also encoded by other DNA sequences in this sample. V gene TRBV18 combines with J gene TRBJ1-2; 7 nucleotides match TRBD1. CDR3 length: 14 amino acids. The germline CDR1 and CDR2 sequences are KGHSH and LQKENI. V lost 3 bases and J lost 4; bases outside the gene matches: 5. CDR3 loop: CASSPRDRGYGYTF. CDR3 DNA: TGTGCCAGCTCACCCAGGGACAGAGGCTATGGCTACACCTTC.

This clone was recorded a few times. The chain links TRBV6-1 to TRBJ1-2; D gene uncertain. With 0 bases removed from V and 3 bases from J, the gap between germline ends came to 14 bases. CDR1 and CDR2 (germline): MNHNS, SASEGT. The length of the CDR3 is 16 residues. This chain's CDR3 is CASSEALPAGYYGYTF. As DNA, the CDR3 is TGTGCCAGCAGTGAAGCGCTTCCGGCAGGTTACTATGGCTACACCTTC.

The chain couples TRBV5-1 to TRBJ1-1; 10 positions match TRBD1. V trimming: 4 bases; J trimming: 5 bases; junction bases outside the gene matches: 5. CDR3 size: 14 residues. Looked up from germline, CDR1 is SGHRS and CDR2 is YFSETQ. CDR3 nucleotides: TGCGCCAGCAGCGCCCGGGACAGGGGAACTGAAGCTTTCTTT. This encodes CASSARDRGTEAFF.

The chain has TRBV15 and TRBJ2-1, with 10 nucleotides matching TRBD2. This CDR3 spans 15 amino acids. The V gene's germline CDR1 is LNHNV and CDR2 YYDKDF (reference sequence). J gave up 8 bases and V 0 bases, and 4 bases lay outside the gene matches. CDR3 nucleotide sequence: TGTGCCACCAGCAGAGATAGAGGGACTAGCGATGAGCAGTTCTTC. Translation gives CATSRDRGTSDEQFF.

Only one count was recorded for this clone. V is TRBV4-2 and J is TRBJ2-5, with TRBD2 as a possible D gene (5 bases). This CDR3 has 15 amino acids. The V and J ends lost 0 bases and 3 bases respectively, with 11 bases between them. CDR1 and CDR2 (germline): LGHNA, YNFKEQ. The CDR3 DNA follows: TGTGCCAGCAGCCAAGACCGGCGGACTGAAGAGACCCAGTACTTC. It codes for CASSQDRRTEETQYF.

The J gene is TRBJ2-2, the V gene TRBV19; TRBD2 aligns across 10 bases. CDR3 length: 18 amino acids. The V gene end was trimmed by 7 bases and the J gene end by 1 base; junction bases not matched to a gene: 12. The V gene's germline CDR1 is LNHDA and CDR2 SQIVND (reference sequence). Here the CDR3 DNA reads TGTGCCAGTACACCTCGTGGGGTAGCGGGAGGGAACACCGGGGAGCTGTTTTTT. This sequence encodes CASTPRGVAGGNTGELFF.

This clone was recorded only once. V gene TRBV6-2 or TRBV6-3 combines with J gene TRBJ1-5; D remains ambiguous. Germline V gene sequence: CDR1 MNHEY, CDR2 SVGEGT. Trimming removed 0 bases at V and 0 bases at J, with 12 bases between. This CDR3 has 17 amino acids. The DNA of the CDR3 is TGTGCCAGCAGTTACTCGGTTGGTCGGGGTAGCAATCAGCCCCAGCATTTT. Residues: CASSYSVGRGSNQPQHF.

For this clone: Other DNA sequences from this sample encode an identical CDR3 as well. The rearrangement uses TRBV6-5 and TRBJ2-3; 9 nucleotides agree with TRBD2. Trimming cost V 5 bases and J 7 bases; bases outside gene matches: 10. Germline CDR1 MNHEY, CDR2 SVGAGI. The CDR3 runs to 15 residues. The chain's CDR3 is CASSQGLAGGNTQYF. The CDR3 DNA reads TGTGCCAGCAGTCAGGGACTAGCAGGAGGGAATACGCAGTATTTT.